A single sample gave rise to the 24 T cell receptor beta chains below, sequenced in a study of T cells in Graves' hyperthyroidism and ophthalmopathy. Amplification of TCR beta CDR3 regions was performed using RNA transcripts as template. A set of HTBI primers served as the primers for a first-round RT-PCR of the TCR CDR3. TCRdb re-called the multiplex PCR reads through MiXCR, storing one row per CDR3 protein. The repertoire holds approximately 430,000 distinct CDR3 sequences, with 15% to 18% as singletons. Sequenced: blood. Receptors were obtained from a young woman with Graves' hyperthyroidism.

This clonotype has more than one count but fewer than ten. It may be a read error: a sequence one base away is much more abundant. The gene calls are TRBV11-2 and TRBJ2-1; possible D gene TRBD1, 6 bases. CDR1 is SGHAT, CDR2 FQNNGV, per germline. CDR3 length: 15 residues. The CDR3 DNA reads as TGTGCCAGCGGCTTAGGACAGTACTCCTACAATGAGCAGTTCTTC. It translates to CASGLGQYSYNEQFF.

CDR3 nucleotide sequence: TGCGCCAGCAGCTTGGGAGGCGGGAACACCGGGGGCTCCTACGAGCAGTACTTC. Protein: CASSLGGGNTGGSYEQYF. The chain employs TRBV5-1 and TRBJ2-7; possibly TRBD2 for D (6 bases). This CDR3 is 18 amino acids long. The germline V gene encodes CDR1 SGHRS and CDR2 YFSETQ. V gave up 0 bases and J gave up 0 bases, with 19 bases separating them.

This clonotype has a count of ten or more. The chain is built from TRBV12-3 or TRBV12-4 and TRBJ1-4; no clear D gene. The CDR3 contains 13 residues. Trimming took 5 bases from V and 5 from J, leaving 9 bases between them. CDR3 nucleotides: TGTGCCAGCAGTGCCGGGCTCAATGAAAAACTGTTTTTT. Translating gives CASSAGLNEKLFF.

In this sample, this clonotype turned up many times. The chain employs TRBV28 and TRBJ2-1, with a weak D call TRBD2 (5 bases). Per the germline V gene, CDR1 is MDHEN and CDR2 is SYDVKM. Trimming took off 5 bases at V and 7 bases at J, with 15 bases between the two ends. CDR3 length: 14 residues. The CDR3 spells CASSLPPRGNEQFF. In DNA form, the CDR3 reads TGTGCCAGCAGTCTCCCCCCTCGCGGGAATGAGCAGTTCTTC.

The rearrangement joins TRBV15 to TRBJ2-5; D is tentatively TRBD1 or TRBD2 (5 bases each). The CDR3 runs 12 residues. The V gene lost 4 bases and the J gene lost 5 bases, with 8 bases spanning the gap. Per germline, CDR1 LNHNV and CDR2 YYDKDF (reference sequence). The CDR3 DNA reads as TGTGCCACCAGCATAGGGGACGAGACCCAGTACTTC. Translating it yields CATSIGDETQYF.

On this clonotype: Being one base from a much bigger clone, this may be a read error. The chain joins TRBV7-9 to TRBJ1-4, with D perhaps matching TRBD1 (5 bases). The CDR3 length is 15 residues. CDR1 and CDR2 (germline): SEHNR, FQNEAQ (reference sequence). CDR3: CAGSLGTGPNEKLFF. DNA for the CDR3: TGTGCCGGCAGCTTGGGGACGGGGCCTAATGAAAAACTGTTTTTT.

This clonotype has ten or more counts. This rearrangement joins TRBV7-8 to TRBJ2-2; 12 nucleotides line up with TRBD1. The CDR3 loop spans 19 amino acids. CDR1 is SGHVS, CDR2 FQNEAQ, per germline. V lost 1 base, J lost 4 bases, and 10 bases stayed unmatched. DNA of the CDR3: TGTGCCAGCAGCTTAGGCTTAGGGACAGGGGGCTGGAGCACCGGGGAGCTGTTTTTT. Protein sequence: CASSLGLGTGGWSTGELFF.

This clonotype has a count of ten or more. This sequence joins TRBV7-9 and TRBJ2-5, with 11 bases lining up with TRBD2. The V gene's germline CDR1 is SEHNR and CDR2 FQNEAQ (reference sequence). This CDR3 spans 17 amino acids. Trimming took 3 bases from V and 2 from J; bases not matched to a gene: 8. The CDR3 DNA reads TGTGCCAGCAGCTTCACGGAGGGACTAGCGGAACAAGAGACCCAGTACTTC. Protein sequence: CASSFTEGLAEQETQYF.

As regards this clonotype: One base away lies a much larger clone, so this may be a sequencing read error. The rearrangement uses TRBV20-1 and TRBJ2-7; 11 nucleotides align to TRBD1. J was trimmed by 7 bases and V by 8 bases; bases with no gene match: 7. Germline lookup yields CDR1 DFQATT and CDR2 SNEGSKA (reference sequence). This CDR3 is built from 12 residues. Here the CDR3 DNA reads TGCAGTACTATGGGACAGGGGGTTGAGCAGTACTTC. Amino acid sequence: CSTMGQGVEQYF.

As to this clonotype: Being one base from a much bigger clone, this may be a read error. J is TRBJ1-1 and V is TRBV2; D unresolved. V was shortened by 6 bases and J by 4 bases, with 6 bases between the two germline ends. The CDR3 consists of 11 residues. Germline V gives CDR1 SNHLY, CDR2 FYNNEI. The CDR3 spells CASRLVTEAFF. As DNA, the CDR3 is TGTGCCAGCAGGTTGGTCACTGAAGCTTTCTTT.

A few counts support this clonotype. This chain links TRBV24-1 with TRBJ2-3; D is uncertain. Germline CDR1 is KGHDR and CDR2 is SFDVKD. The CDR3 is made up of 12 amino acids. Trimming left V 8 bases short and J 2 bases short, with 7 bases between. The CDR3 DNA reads TGTGCCACCAAGGCCTCCACAGATACGCAGTATTTT. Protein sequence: CATKASTDTQYF.

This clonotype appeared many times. The CDR3 region is CASSPLAGVNEQFF. The DNA for the CDR3 is TGCGCCAGCAGCCCGTTAGCGGGAGTTAATGAGCAGTTCTTC. This chain uses TRBV5-1 with TRBJ2-1, with 9 bases aligning to TRBD2. CDR3 length: 14 residues. The germline V gene has CDR1 SGHRS and CDR2 YFSETQ. V shed 4 bases, J shed 7 bases, and the junction held 6 bases outside the gene matches.

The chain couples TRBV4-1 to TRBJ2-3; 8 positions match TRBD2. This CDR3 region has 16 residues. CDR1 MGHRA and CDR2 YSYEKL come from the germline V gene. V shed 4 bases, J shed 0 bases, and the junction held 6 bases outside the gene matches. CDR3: CASSLWREVSTDTQYF. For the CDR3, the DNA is TGCGCCAGCAGCCTCTGGCGGGAGGTGAGCACAGATACGCAGTATTTT.

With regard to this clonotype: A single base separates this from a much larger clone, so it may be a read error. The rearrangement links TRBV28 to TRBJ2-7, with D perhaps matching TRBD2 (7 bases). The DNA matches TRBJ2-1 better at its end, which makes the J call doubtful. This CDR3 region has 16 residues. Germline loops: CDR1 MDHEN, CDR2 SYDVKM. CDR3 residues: CASSFGGQGSGYEQFF. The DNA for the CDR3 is TGTGCCAGCAGTTTCGGGGGGCAGGGGAGTGGGTACGAGCAGTTCTTC.

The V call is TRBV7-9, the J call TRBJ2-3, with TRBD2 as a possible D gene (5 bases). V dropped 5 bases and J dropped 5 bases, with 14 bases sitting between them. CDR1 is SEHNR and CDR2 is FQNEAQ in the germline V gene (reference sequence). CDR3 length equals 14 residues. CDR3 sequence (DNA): TGTGCCAGCAGCCCATTCCTTGAGGGAGATACGCAGTATTTT. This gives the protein CASSPFLEGDTQYF. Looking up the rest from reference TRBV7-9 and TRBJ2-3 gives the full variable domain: DTGVSQNPRHKITKRGQNVTFRCDPISEHNRLYWYRQTLGQGPEFLTYFQNEAQLEKSRLLSDRFSAERPKGSFSTLEIQRTEQGDSAMYLCASSPFLEGDTQYFGPGTRLTVL.

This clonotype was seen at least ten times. CDR3 region: CASRSPTSGMDIQYF. Written as DNA, the CDR3 is TGTGCCAGCAGATCCCCGACTAGCGGGATGGACATTCAGTACTTC. The chain recombines TRBV28 with TRBJ2-4, with 11 bases identical to TRBD2. The CDR3 is made up of 15 amino acids. Trimming took 6 bases from V and 8 from J; bases not matched to a gene: 9. Germline V gives CDR1 MDHEN, CDR2 SYDVKM.

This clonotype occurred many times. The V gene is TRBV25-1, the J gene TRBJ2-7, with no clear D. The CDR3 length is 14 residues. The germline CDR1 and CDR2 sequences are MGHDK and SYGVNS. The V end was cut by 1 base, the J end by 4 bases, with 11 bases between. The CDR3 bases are TGTGCCAGCAGTGAATTGGAGAGGAAATACGAGCAGTACTTC. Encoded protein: CASSELERKYEQYF.

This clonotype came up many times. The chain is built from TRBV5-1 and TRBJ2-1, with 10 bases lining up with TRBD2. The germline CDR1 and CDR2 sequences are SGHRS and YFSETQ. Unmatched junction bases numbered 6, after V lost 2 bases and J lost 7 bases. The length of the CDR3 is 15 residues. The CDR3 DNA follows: TGCGCCAGCAGCTTTGGTAGCGGGGGGTGGAATGAGCAGTTCTTC. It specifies CASSFGSGGWNEQFF.

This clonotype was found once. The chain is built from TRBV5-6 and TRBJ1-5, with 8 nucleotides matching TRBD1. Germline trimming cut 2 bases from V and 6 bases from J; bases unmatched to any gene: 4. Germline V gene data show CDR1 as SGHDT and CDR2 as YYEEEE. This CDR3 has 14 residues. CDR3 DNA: TGTGCCAGCAGCTTTGGACAGGGTCTTCAGCCCCAGCATTTT. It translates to CASSFGQGLQPQHF.

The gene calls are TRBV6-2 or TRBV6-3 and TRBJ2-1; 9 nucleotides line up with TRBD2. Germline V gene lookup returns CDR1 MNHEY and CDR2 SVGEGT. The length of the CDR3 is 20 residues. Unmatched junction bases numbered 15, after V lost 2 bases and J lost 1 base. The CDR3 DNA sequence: TGTGCCAGCAGTTACGATTGGATGGGCGGGGGGGTTGGGTCCTACAATGAGCAGTTCTTC. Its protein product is CASSYDWMGGGVGSYNEQFF.

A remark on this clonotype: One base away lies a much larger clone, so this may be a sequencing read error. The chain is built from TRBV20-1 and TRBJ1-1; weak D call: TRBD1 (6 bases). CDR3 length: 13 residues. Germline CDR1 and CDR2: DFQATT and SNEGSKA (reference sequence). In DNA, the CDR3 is TGCAGCGCCCCCTCGCCGGGGGGCAATAGAGCTTTCTTT. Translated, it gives CSAPSPGGNRAFF.

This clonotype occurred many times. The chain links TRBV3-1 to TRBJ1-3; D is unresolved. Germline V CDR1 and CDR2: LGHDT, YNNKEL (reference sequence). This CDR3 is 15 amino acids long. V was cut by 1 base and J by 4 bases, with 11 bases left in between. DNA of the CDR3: TGTGCCAGCAGCCAAGGACCCCTGGAGGGAAACACCATATATTTT. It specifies CASSQGPLEGNTIYF.

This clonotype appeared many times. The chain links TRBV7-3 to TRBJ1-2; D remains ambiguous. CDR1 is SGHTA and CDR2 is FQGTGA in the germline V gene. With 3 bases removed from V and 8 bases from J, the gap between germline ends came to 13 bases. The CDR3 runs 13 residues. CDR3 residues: CASSLSSRRGYTF. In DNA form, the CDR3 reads TGTGCCAGCAGCTTGTCATCTCGGCGGGGCTACACCTTC.

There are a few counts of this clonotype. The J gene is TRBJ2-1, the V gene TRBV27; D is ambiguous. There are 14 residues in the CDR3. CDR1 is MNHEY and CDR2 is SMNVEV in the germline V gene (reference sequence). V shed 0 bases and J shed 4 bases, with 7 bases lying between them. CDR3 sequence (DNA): TGTGCCAGCAGTTTATCCCCGATATACAATGAGCAGTTCTTC. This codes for CASSLSPIYNEQFF.